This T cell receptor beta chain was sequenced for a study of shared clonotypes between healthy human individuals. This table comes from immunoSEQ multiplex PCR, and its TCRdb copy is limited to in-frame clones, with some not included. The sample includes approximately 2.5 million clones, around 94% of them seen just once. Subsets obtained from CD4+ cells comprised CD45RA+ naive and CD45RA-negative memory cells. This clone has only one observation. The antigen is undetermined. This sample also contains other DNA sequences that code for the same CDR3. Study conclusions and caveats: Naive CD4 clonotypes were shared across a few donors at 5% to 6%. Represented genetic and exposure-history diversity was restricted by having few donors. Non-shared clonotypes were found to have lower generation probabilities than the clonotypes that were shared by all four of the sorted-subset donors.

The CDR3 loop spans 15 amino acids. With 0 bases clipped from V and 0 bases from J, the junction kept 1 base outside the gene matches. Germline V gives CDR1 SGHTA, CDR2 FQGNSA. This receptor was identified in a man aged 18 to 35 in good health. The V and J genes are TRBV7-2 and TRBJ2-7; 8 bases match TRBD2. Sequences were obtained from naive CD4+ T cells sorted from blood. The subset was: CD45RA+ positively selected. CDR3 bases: TGTGCCAGCAGCTTAGCTAGCGGGACCTCCTACGAGCAGTACTTC. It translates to CASSLASGTSYEQYF. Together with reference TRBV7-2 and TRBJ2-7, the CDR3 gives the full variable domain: GAGVSQSPSNKVTEKGKDVELRCDPISGHTALYWYRQSLGQGLEFLIYFQGNSAPDKSGLPSDRFSAERTGGSVSTLTIQRTQQEDSAVYLCASSLASGTSYEQYFGPGTRLTVT.